This T cell receptor beta chain was found in a study of blood T cells in healthy people across ages. With a J-beta primer mix and a sample-barcoded 5' primer, a second PCR ran roughly 6 to 11 cycles. TCRdb redid the calling of the 5' RACE reads with MiXCR, one entry per CDR3 protein. The sample contains approximately 780,000 distinct CDR3 sequences, roughly 24% of which appear only once. The CDR3 consists of 14 residues. J gave up 2 bases and V 3 bases, and 5 bases lay outside the gene matches. CDR1 is SGHRS and CDR2 is YFSETQ in the germline V gene. General study findings and limits: Whereas aged donors had fewer naive CD4+ cells, long-lived donors had more of them and higher diversity.

In its sample, this clonotype was seen a few times. Its target is not known. Another study also made use of these data, one on T cells of mothers and their children. In that study: The second PCR's M1S primer added sample barcodes and 2-4 random nucleotides.

This TCR came from a boy aged 5-17 years in good health. Source material: blood. This chain joins TRBV5-1 and TRBJ2-7; 7 positions match TRBD1. The CDR3 DNA follows: TGCGCCAGCAGCTGGGACAGCCGCACCTACGAGCAGTACTTC. This encodes CASSWDSRTYEQYF.